The 9 T cell receptor beta chains reported below all come from one sample, sequenced in a study of long-term antiretroviral therapy in people with HIV. Survey-level immunoSEQ v3.0 assays were run. The table came from immunoSEQ multiplex PCR; TCRdb's copy has only in-frame clones and leaves some out. This sample has 20,000 to 30,000 clones, with 65% to 90% found just once. Sequencing was performed on unsorted PBMCs, taken at the start of antiretroviral therapy, before treatment. Receptors originate from a woman under 30 with HIV.

This clone was recorded once. The chain joins TRBV2 to TRBJ1-5; TRBD1 is a possible D gene (5 bases). V lost 11 bases and J lost 5, with 16 bases in between. Germline V lookup: CDR1 SNHLY, CDR2 FYNNEI. This CDR3 is built from 13 residues. This chain's CDR3 is CAFSRDAYQPQHF. The CDR3, as DNA: TGTGCCTTCAGTAGGGACGCGTATCAGCCCCAGCATTTT.

The J gene is TRBJ2-3, the V gene TRBV7-2, with 8 bases matching TRBD2. Germline trimming cut 9 bases from V and 0 bases from J; bases unmatched to any gene: 2. Germline V gene data show CDR1 as SGHTA and CDR2 as FQGNSA. The CDR3 length is 13 residues. This CDR3 is CARAGGSTDTQYF. The CDR3, as DNA: TGTGCCAGGGCGGGAGGTAGCACAGATACGCAGTATTTT.

The chain combines TRBV7-9 with TRBJ1-6; D gene uncertain. The CDR3 has 15 amino acids. Germline CDR1 reads SEHNR; CDR2 reads FQNEAQ (reference sequence). V was shortened by 3 bases and J by 12 bases, with 18 bases between the two germline ends. This CDR3 is CASSFGNGGRVPLHF. The CDR3 coding sequence is TGTGCCAGCAGCTTCGGTAACGGCGGGCGGGTACCCCTCCACTTT.

For the CDR3, the DNA is TGTGCCAGCAGCTTAGTAGCGAACACTGAAGCTTTCTTT. Translated, it gives CASSLVANTEAFF. V gene TRBV11-2 combines with J gene TRBJ1-1; D is unclear. The V end lost 1 base, the J end lost 1 base, and 4 bases lay between the germline ends. Germline lookup yields CDR1 SGHAT and CDR2 FQNNGV. The CDR3 contains 13 residues.

The chain joins TRBV7-3 to TRBJ2-1; D is ambiguous. Trimming cost V 9 bases and J 0 bases, with 9 bases left between them. The CDR3 sequence is 13 residues long. Germline CDR1 SGHTA, CDR2 FQGTGA. The CDR3 protein is CARDKSSYNEQFF. The CDR3 coding sequence is TGTGCCAGAGATAAATCCTCCTACAATGAGCAGTTCTTC.

The gene calls are TRBV30 and TRBJ1-3; D gene unclear. V was pared by 3 bases and J by 0 bases, with 9 bases between. The CDR3 consists of 14 residues. Germline CDR1 and CDR2: GTSNPN and SVGIG (reference sequence). CDR3 loop: CAWSPYSSGNTIYF. The CDR3 coding sequence is TGTGCCTGGAGCCCTTACTCCTCTGGAAACACCATATATTTT.

V usage is TRBV2 and J usage is TRBJ2-4, with 7 bases matching TRBD2. Germline-derived CDR1 and CDR2 are SNHLY and FYNNEI. Germline trimming cut 2 bases from V and 6 bases from J; bases unmatched to any gene: 10. The CDR3 length is 16 residues. Here the CDR3 reads CASSERGDRRLNIQYF. Written as DNA, the CDR3 is TGTGCCAGCAGTGAACGGGGGGACCGGCGTTTAAACATTCAGTACTTC.

The chain is built from TRBV25-1 and TRBJ1-2; D is unresolved. CDR1 MGHDK and CDR2 SYGVNS come from the germline V gene. Trimming took 2 bases from V and 4 from J, leaving 17 bases between them. The CDR3 has 16 amino acids. DNA for the CDR3: TGTGCCAGCAGTGAAGGATACGGAACTCCACCCTATGGCTACACCTTC. Encoded protein: CASSEGYGTPPYGYTF.

This clone has just a few counts. This sequence joins TRBV28 and TRBJ1-2; D call uncertain. Germline V gene lookup returns CDR1 MDHEN and CDR2 SYDVKM. Trimming removed 4 bases at V and 8 bases at J, with 17 bases between. This CDR3 is 14 amino acids long. This CDR3 reads CASSWEGLGGGYTF. The CDR3 DNA reads TGTGCCAGCAGTTGGGAAGGGTTAGGAGGAGGCTACACCTTC.